This record looks at one T cell receptor beta chain sequence and its context. Its matching antigen is unknown. Nominally healthy donors provided the samples, though records likely missed some immune exposures. PCR employed 60 Vbeta and 13 Jbeta primers. Libraries were prepared by immunoSEQ multiplex PCR; TCRdb keeps only in-frame clonotypes and omits some of them. The top ten clones hold approximately 14% of a sample with around 100,000 clones, roughly four fifths of them seen once. This record belongs to a study of cytomegalovirus exposure and HLA in healthy donors. Study results and limitations: Later analysis indicated greater clonal expansion among HLA-associated TCR beta chains than among equally common other chains. Association with HLA alleles at 0.05 false discovery rate was found for around 17,000 TCR beta sequences in a later analysis. CMV antigen specificity was confirmed in vitro for a few CMV-associated chains.

The CDR3 covers 17 residues. Germline V gives CDR1 MGHDK, CDR2 SYGVNS. Trimming cost V 4 bases and J 5 bases; bases outside gene matches: 17. The specimen was PBMCs. The chain is built from TRBV25-1 and TRBJ2-7, with 7 bases lining up with TRBD1. The clonotype comes from a male donor in good health and CMV-seropositive. CDR3 region: CASSGLLDRGTAHEQYF. Here the CDR3 DNA reads TGTGCCAGCAGTGGACTACTCGATAGGGGGACAGCCCACGAGCAGTACTTC.